This is a list of T cell receptor beta chains from one sample in a study of cytomegalovirus exposure and HLA in healthy donors. Some clones are missing from TCRdb's copy, which holds only in-frame ones; the method was immunoSEQ multiplex PCR. The table lists about 160,000 clones, roughly three quarters of them singletons. The material sequenced was PBMCs. These receptor sequences come from a man aged 55-75 years in good health and CMV-seronegative. The CDR3 runs from the conserved cysteine through the conserved F or W.

v_call cdr3_aa
TRBV6-5 CASRDRVLRDTQYF
TRBV7-8 CASSRIWGGRSTDTQYF
TRBV18 CASSPSGTGRINEKLFF
TRBV9 CASSIQGTTNEKLFF
TRBV7-9 CASSSPVLLSGNTIYF
TRBV6-5 CASRQGFSGYTF
TRBV7-8 CASSSDRVEQFF
TRBV18 CASSPQTSGRFNEQFF
TRBV7-2 CASSLEGRGLNPEAFF
TRBV7-2 CASSFPSGGNEQFF
TRBV10-1 CAIPGQVHTDTQYF
TRBV30 CAWSTGTGSYEQYF
TRBV5-4 CASSLKEGGETQYF
TRBV28 CASSLFISTGTRNEKLFF
TRBV28 CASRDSLHSGNTIYF
TRBV2 CASSEGPLGMHGANVLTF
TRBV28 CASRSSGYEQYF
TRBV21-1 CASSPGLIYEQYF
TRBV19 CASSIPGLPHNQPQHF
TRBV27 CASSTRANQPQHF
TRBV7-9 CASSLGQAINQETQYF
TRBV7-9 CSSSTSVETQYF
TRBV28 CASSPSGGPNEQYF
TRBV6-1 CASSLDGSRGYGYTF
TRBV9 CASSEGMTAPSYEQYF
TRBV27 CASSLAGVSQETQYF
TRBV29-1 CSVELDRGHEQYF
TRBV7-2 CASSLRRQGQNNEQFF
TRBV27 CASSLLSLGQAISPLHF
TRBV5-4 CASSLERGRGGEQFF
TRBV5-6 CASSLAPGQVSYEQYF
TRBV29-1 CSVEGGRARYNEQFF
TRBV11-2 CASTLGDRYNSPLHF
TRBV5-8 CASRTRVSYNEQFF
TRBV5-1 CASSETGGGNQPQHF
TRBV30 CAWSTDGGGPLHF
TRBV21-1 CASTSLSRGLGNEQYF
TRBV10-3 CAISEGRPGYGYTF
TRBV7-8 CASSLGGGVVNTEAFF
TRBV7-2 CATAKSGGAGLNEQYF
TRBV21-1 CASIPPGQGRSNQPQHF
TRBV12-1 CASSPRTGGSPDTQYF
TRBV5-1 CASSLGTDQETQYF
TRBV5-8 CASSLRDLNTEAFF
TRBV6-5 CASSYFSGRYNEQFF
TRBV10-3 CAITRDRTYEQYF
TRBV5-1 CASSPRLAGPYESQYF
TRBV6-5 CASRLGQQGPQHF
TRBV5-1 CASSAGLPGTDTQYF
TRBV5-5 CASSQLSGSTGANVLTF
TRBV7-2 CASSLNTRGTEAFF
TRBV6-5 CASIGEGEQYF
TRBV6-6 CASSYSTGADQPQHF
TRBV9 CASSVLEVSYEQYF
TRBV6-1 CASSEGLAGLYEQYF
TRBV27 CASSLSVNTEAFF
TRBV7-2 CASIGNYFYNEQFF
TRBV5-1 CASSYRDRGLGEQYF
TRBV9 CASSIGQGTYGYTF